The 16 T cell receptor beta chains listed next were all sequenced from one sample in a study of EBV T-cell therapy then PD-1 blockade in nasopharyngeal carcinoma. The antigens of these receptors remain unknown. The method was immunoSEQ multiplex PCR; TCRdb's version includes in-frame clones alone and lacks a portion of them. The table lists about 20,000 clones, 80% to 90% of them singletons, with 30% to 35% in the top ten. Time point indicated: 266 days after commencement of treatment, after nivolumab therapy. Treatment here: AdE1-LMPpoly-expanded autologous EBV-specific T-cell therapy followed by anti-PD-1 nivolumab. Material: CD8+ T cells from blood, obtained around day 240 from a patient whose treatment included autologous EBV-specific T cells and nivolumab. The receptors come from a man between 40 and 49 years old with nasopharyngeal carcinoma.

CDR3: CSVESSGGYEQYF. In DNA form, the CDR3 reads TGCAGCGTTGAAAGTAGCGGGGGGTACGAGCAGTACTTC. The chain carries TRBV29-1 and TRBJ2-7; 10 bases are shared with TRBD2. J gave up 4 bases and V 2 bases, and 2 bases lay outside the gene matches. Germline CDR1 and CDR2: SQVTM and ANQGSEA. CDR3 size: 13 residues.

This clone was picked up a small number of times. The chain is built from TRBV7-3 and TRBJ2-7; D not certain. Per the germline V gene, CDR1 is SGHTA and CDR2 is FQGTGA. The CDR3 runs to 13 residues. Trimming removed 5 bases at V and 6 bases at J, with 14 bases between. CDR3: CASSPSPVAEQYF. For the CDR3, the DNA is TGTGCCAGCAGCCCGAGCCCAGTAGCCGAGCAGTACTTC.

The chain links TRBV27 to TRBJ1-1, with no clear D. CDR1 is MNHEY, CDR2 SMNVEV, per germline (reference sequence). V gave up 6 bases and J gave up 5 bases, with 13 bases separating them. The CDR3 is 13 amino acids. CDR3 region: CASSLGHRTEAFF. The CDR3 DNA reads TGTGCCAGCAGCTTAGGTCATAGGACTGAAGCTTTCTTT.

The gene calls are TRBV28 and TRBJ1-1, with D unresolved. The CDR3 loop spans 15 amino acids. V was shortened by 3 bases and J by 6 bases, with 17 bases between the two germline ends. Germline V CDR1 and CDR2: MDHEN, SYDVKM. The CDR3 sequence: CASSFFNRPGAEAFF. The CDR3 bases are TGTGCCAGCAGTTTTTTCAATCGGCCTGGGGCTGAAGCTTTCTTT.

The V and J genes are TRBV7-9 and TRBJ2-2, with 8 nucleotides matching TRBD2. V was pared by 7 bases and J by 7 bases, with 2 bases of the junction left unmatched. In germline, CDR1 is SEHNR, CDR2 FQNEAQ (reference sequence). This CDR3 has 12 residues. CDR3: CASTSGGGELFF. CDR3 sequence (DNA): TGTGCCAGCACCAGCGGGGGCGGGGAGCTGTTTTTT.

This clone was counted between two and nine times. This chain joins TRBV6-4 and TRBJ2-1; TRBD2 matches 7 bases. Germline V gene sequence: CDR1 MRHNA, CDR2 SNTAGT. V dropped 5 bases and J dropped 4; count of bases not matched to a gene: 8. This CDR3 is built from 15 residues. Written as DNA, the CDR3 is TGTGCCAGCAGTCCGGGGAGCGGGGAGTACAATGAGCAGTTCTTC. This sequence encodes CASSPGSGEYNEQFF.

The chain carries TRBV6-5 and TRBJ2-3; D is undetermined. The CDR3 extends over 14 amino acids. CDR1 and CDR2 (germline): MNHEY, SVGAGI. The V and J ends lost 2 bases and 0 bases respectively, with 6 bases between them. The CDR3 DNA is TGTGCCAGCAGTTACGGTTTGAGCACAGATACGCAGTATTTT. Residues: CASSYGLSTDTQYF.

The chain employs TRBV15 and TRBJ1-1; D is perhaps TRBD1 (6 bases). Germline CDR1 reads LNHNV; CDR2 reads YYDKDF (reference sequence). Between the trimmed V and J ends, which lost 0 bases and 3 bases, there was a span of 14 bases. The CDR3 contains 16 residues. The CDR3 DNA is TGTGCCACCAGCAGAGATCGGGGGGGCGGGGACACTGAAGCTTTCTTT. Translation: CATSRDRGGGDTEAFF.

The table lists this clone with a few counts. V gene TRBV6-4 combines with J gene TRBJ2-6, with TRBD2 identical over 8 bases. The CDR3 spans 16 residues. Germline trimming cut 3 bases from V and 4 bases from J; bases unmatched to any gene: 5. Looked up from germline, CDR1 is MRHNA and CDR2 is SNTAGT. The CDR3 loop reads CASSERAGVGANVLTF. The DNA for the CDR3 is TGTGCCAGCAGTGAACGAGCGGGGGTCGGGGCCAACGTCCTGACTTTC.

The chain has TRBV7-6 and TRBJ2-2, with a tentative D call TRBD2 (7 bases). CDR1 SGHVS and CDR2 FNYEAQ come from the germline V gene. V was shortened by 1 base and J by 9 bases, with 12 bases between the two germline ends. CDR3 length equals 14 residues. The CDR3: CASSLEGGLRELFF. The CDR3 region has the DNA TGTGCCAGCAGCTTAGAGGGGGGGCTAAGGGAGCTGTTTTTT.

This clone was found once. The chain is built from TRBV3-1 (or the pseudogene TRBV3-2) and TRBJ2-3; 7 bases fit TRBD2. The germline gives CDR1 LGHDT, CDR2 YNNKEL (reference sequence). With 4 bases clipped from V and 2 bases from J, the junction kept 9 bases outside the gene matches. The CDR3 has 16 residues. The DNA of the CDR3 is TGTGCCAGCAGCCCTGGGGGTAGCGGGTACACAGATACGCAGTATTTT. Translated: CASSPGGSGYTDTQYF.

CDR3 in amino acids: CASSQDQGGNQPQHF. CDR3 DNA sequence: TGTGCCAGCAGCCAAGACCAGGGAGGCAATCAGCCCCAGCATTTT. The chain couples TRBV4-2 to TRBJ1-5; D possibly corresponds to TRBD1 (5 bases). The V gene lost 0 bases and the J gene lost 2 bases, with 8 bases spanning the gap. From germline, CDR1 is LGHNA and CDR2 YNFKEQ. The length of the CDR3 is 15 residues.

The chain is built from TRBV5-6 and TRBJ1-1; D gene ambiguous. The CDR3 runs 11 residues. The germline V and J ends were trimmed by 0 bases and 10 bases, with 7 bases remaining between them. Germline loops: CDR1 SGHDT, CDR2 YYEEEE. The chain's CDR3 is CASSLGSVAFF. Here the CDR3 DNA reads TGTGCCAGCAGCTTGGGAAGTGTAGCTTTCTTT.

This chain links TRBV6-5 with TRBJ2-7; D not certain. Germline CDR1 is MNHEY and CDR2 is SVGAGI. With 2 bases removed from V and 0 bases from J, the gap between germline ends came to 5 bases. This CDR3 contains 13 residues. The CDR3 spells CASSYAASYEQYF. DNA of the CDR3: TGTGCCAGCAGTTACGCAGCCTCCTACGAGCAGTACTTC.

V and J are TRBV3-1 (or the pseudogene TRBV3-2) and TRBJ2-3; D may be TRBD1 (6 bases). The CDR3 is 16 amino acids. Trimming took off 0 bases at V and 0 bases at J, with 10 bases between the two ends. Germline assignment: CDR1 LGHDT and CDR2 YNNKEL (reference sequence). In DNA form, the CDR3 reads TGTGCCAGCAGCCAAGATTTAGGGGGTAGCACAGATACGCAGTATTTT. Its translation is CASSQDLGGSTDTQYF.

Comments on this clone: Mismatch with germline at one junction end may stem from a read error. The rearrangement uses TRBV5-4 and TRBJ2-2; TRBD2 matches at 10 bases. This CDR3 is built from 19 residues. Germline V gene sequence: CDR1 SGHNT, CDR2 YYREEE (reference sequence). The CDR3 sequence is CASSPRARIAGGPHRGAVF. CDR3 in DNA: TGTGCCAGCAGCCCCCGAGCCAGAATAGCGGGGGGTCCACACCGGGGAGCTGTTTTT.